A single sample is the source of the 24 T cell receptor beta chains below, sequenced in a study of blood T cell repertoires in COVID-19. Only in-frame clones appear in the TCRdb table, and some are missing; sequencing was by immunoSEQ multiplex PCR. This sample has under 200,000 clones, with approximately 86% found just once. The sample taken for sequencing was peripheral blood. The receptors originated from a man in his 60s with acute or convalescent COVID-19.

The chain couples TRBV6-5 to TRBJ1-2, with 7 bases lining up with TRBD1. The J segment lost 4 bases and the V segment lost 4 bases, leaving 6 bases of the junction unmatched. CDR3 length equals 14 residues. The germline V gene has CDR1 MNHEY and CDR2 SVGAGI. The CDR3: CASSFGQVGYGYTF. The CDR3 DNA sequence: TGTGCCAGCAGTTTCGGACAGGTCGGCTATGGCTACACCTTC.

The chain carries TRBV18 and TRBJ1-1; 9 bases match TRBD1. V lost 2 bases and J lost 5; bases outside the gene matches: 6. Looked up from germline, CDR1 is KGHSH and CDR2 is LQKENI. CDR3 length: 15 amino acids. The chain's CDR3 is CASSPYRDRDTEAFF. The CDR3 DNA reads TGTGCCAGCTCACCATACCGGGACAGGGATACTGAAGCTTTCTTT. The full variable domain, rest sourced from reference TRBV18 and TRBJ1-1, is NAGVMQNPRHLVRRRGQEARLRCSPMKGHSHVYWYRQLPEEGLKFMVYLQKENIIDESGMPKERFSAEFPKEGPSILRIQQVVRGDSAAYFCASSPYRDRDTEAFFGQGTRLTVV.

V usage is TRBV24-1 and J usage is TRBJ2-1; D perhaps matches TRBD2 (5 bases). Germline V CDR1 and CDR2: KGHDR, SFDVKD. This CDR3 spans 16 amino acids. Trimming stripped 4 bases from V and 4 bases from J, with 16 bases between. CDR3 region: CATSDYKTPGYNEQFF. For the CDR3, the DNA is TGTGCCACCAGTGACTACAAGACCCCGGGGTACAATGAGCAGTTCTTC.

The chain carries TRBV9 and TRBJ2-1; 7 bases align to TRBD2. Per germline, CDR1 SGDLS and CDR2 YYNGEE. V lost 0 bases to trimming and J lost 15 bases; unmatched junction nucleotides: 3. CDR3 length: 11 residues. The CDR3 DNA sequence: TGTGCCAGCAGCGTAGACGGGAGGATGTTCTTC. As protein: CASSVDGRMFF.

This chain connects TRBV24-1 to TRBJ2-1; D gene unclear. Germline CDR1 KGHDR, CDR2 SFDVKD. The CDR3 extends over 15 amino acids. The V end was cut by 7 bases, the J end by 0 bases, with 12 bases between. The DNA of the CDR3 is TGTGCCACCAGCTCCAATAGCCTCTCCTACAATGAGCAGTTCTTC. This codes for CATSSNSLSYNEQFF.

Worth noting for this clone: A junction end diverges from the germline sequence, so it may reflect a read error. The V call is TRBV6-6, the J call TRBJ1-5; D might be TRBD1 (6 bases). This CDR3 contains 16 residues. Germline V gene sequence: CDR1 MNHNY, CDR2 SVGAGI (reference sequence). CDR3 nucleotide sequence: TGTGCCAGCAGCTACTTGGGTGGGGGCGATAATCAGCCCCAGCATTTT. Protein sequence: CASSYLGGGDNQPQHF.

The CDR3 DNA follows: TGTGCCAGCAGTTTTACCCGGGACAGCTATGGCTACACCTTC. Its protein product is CASSFTRDSYGYTF. The chain carries TRBV27 and TRBJ1-2; 7 nucleotides match TRBD1. Per germline, CDR1 MNHEY and CDR2 SMNVEV (reference sequence). With 3 bases clipped from V and 4 bases from J, the junction kept 5 bases outside the gene matches. The CDR3 spans 14 residues.

This rearrangement joins TRBV20-1 to TRBJ2-3, with 12 bases lining up with TRBD2. The CDR3 has 16 amino acids. Germline V CDR1 and CDR2: DFQATT, SNEGSKA (reference sequence). V dropped 3 bases and J dropped 0; count of bases not matched to a gene: 4. CDR3 bases: TGCAGTGCTAGTGGGGGACTAGCGGGCAGCACAGATACGCAGTATTTT. It encodes CSASGGLAGSTDTQYF.

This rearrangement joins TRBV27 to TRBJ2-2; TRBD2 aligns across 8 bases. From germline, CDR1 is MNHEY and CDR2 SMNVEV (reference sequence). The junction had 3 bases not matched to a gene; V was cut back by 6 bases and J by 3 bases. The CDR3 extends over 14 amino acids. CDR3 region: CASSPGGDTGELFF. The CDR3 DNA is TGTGCCAGCAGCCCGGGGGGGGACACCGGGGAGCTGTTTTTT.

The chain recombines TRBV19 with TRBJ1-4; no clear D. V was clipped by 5 bases and J by 0 bases, with 13 bases between them. This CDR3 comprises 16 residues. Germline CDR1 reads LNHDA; CDR2 reads SQIVND (reference sequence). DNA for the CDR3: TGTGCCAGTAGTCTACGGTCCCCCGCAACTAATGAAAAACTGTTTTTT. This sequence encodes CASSLRSPATNEKLFF.

Here the CDR3 reads CASSLGVTAPEAFF. CDR3 nucleotide sequence: TGCGCCAGCAGCTTGGGTGTGACTGCCCCTGAAGCTTTCTTT. This sequence joins TRBV5-1 and TRBJ1-1; D not certain. This CDR3 comprises 14 residues. Germline CDR1 is SGHRS and CDR2 is YFSETQ. Trimming took off 0 bases at V and 6 bases at J, with 12 bases between the two ends.

The chain recombines TRBV11-2 with TRBJ2-7; D uncertain. The germline CDR1 and CDR2 sequences are SGHAT and FQNNGV. V lost 2 bases and J lost 4, with 6 bases in between. This CDR3 comprises 12 residues. The CDR3 sequence is CASSLFRYEQYF. CDR3 DNA sequence: TGTGCCAGCAGCTTATTCCGGTACGAGCAGTACTTC.

In nucleotides, the CDR3 is TGTGCCAGCAGCCAACGAATGGCGGGAGGCGAGCAGTACTTC. As protein: CASSQRMAGGEQYF. The gene calls are TRBV14 and TRBJ2-7; 8 nucleotides agree with TRBD2. CDR1 is SGHDN and CDR2 is FVKESK in the germline V gene. Unmatched junction bases numbered 6, after V lost 2 bases and J lost 6 bases. CDR3 length equals 14 residues. The whole variable domain, filled in from reference TRBV14 and TRBJ2-7, reads EAGVTQFPSHSVIEKGQTVTLRCDPISGHDNLYWYRRVMGKEIKFLLHFVKESKQDESGMPNNRFLAERTGGTYSTLKVQPAELEDSGVYFCASSQRMAGGEQYFGPGTRLTVT.

This rearrangement joins TRBV19 to TRBJ1-4; D possibly corresponds to TRBD1 (6 bases). The CDR3 covers 15 residues. Trimming took 6 bases from V and 5 from J, leaving 16 bases between them. Per the germline V gene, CDR1 is LNHDA and CDR2 is SQIVND (reference sequence). CDR3 sequence (DNA): TGTGCCAGTAGCCTGGGCCAGGGGTCCAATGAAAAACTGTTTTTT. Translating it yields CASSLGQGSNEKLFF.

This clone was seen a single time. The J gene is TRBJ2-1, the V gene TRBV6-5; the D gene is possibly TRBD1 (5 bases). V was cut by 8 bases and J by 2 bases, with 13 bases left in between. The CDR3 length is 14 residues. CDR1 MNHEY and CDR2 SVGAGI come from the germline V gene. The CDR3 region is CASLPRATYNEQFF. The CDR3 coding sequence is TGTGCCAGCTTACCCAGGGCCACCTACAATGAGCAGTTCTTC.

This clone occurred a few times. V gene TRBV6-5 combines with J gene TRBJ1-5, with TRBD1 as a possible D gene (5 bases). The CDR3 length is 15 residues. V was trimmed by 7 bases and J by 2 bases, leaving 15 bases between them. The germline V gene has CDR1 MNHEY and CDR2 SVGAGI. The CDR3 is CASNINCRGNQPQHF. In DNA, the CDR3 is TGTGCCAGCAATATAAATTGCAGGGGCAATCAGCCCCAGCATTTT.

The chain couples TRBV27 to TRBJ2-4, with D perhaps TRBD2 (5 bases). This CDR3 contains 18 residues. V lost 5 bases and J 2 bases, leaving 22 bases between the germline ends. Germline values: CDR1 MNHEY, CDR2 SMNVEV (reference sequence). CDR3 in amino acids: CASSPLWRVRESKNIQYF. The CDR3 DNA reads as TGTGCCAGCAGTCCCTTATGGCGGGTAAGAGAATCCAAAAACATTCAGTACTTC.

This clone was recorded only once. This sequence joins TRBV29-1 and TRBJ2-3; D ambiguous. CDR1 SQVTM and CDR2 ANQGSEA come from the germline V gene. Trimming stripped 8 bases from V and 2 bases from J, with 14 bases between. The CDR3 is 13 amino acids. This chain's CDR3 is CSFTTSSTDTQYF. The DNA for the CDR3 is TGCAGCTTTACTACCAGTTCCACAGATACGCAGTATTTT.

The chain has TRBV3-1 (or the pseudogene TRBV3-2) and TRBJ1-6; no firm D call. Trimming pared 3 bases from V and 6 bases from J, leaving 9 bases between. The CDR3 contains 14 residues. Germline V gene lookup returns CDR1 LGHDT and CDR2 YNNKEL (reference sequence). CDR3 in amino acids: CASSHYGGNSPLHF. The CDR3 nucleotides are TGTGCCAGCAGCCACTACGGAGGTAATTCACCCCTCCACTTT.

The DNA for the CDR3 is TGTGCCAGCAGCTTGGAGGGGCAGTACACTGAAGCTTTCTTT. This sequence encodes CASSLEGQYTEAFF. The V call is TRBV5-4, the J call TRBJ1-1; TRBD1 is a possible D gene (5 bases). This CDR3 is built from 14 residues. The V gene's germline CDR1 is SGHNT and CDR2 YYREEE (reference sequence). The ends were cut back, 0 bases at V and 3 bases at J, with 9 bases in the middle.

The V call is TRBV28, the J call TRBJ1-3; maybe TRBD1 (5 bases). Germline assignment: CDR1 MDHEN and CDR2 SYDVKM. CDR3 size: 14 residues. Trimming stripped 5 bases from V and 4 bases from J, with 12 bases between. CDR3 in DNA: TGTGCCAGCAGTGATAGGGGTAGGGGAAACACCATATATTTT. This translates into CASSDRGRGNTIYF.

The table lists this clone with a count of one. The chain uses TRBV4-1 and TRBJ1-5; 10 nucleotides align to TRBD1. The ends lost 4 bases at V and 7 bases at J; junction bases unmatched: 16. The germline V gene encodes CDR1 MGHRA and CDR2 YSYEKL. This CDR3 has 18 amino acids. The CDR3 DNA reads TGCGCCAGCAGCCCTGGGACAGGGGCGATCGGTCGTGTCCAGCCCCAGCATTTT. This translates into CASSPGTGAIGRVQPQHF.

This sequence joins TRBV29-1 and TRBJ2-5; D possibly corresponds to TRBD2 (6 bases). Germline CDR1 and CDR2: SQVTM and ANQGSEA. The CDR3 length is 12 residues. The V and J ends lost 4 bases and 4 bases respectively, with 10 bases between them. The CDR3 DNA is TGCAGCGTTGGGACGCGGGGAGAGACCCAGTACTTC. Translation: CSVGTRGETQYF.

This chain links TRBV7-9 with TRBJ1-1, with D unclear. With 5 bases removed from V and 5 bases from J, the gap between germline ends came to 12 bases. This CDR3 is built from 13 residues. Germline V CDR1 and CDR2: SEHNR, FQNEAQ (reference sequence). Here the CDR3 DNA reads TGTGCCAGCAGCCTCGACGCGGGGACTGAAGCTTTCTTT. Its protein product is CASSLDAGTEAFF.